The rows below give T cell receptor beta chains drawn from one sample of a study of radiotherapy plus CTLA-4 blockade in lung cancer. The repertoire was sequenced with immunoSEQ multiplex PCR; TCRdb's copy has only in-frame clones and lacks some. The sample has roughly 97,000 clones; roughly 74% are singletons. The specimen was peripheral blood, collected from a patient treated with radiotherapy plus ipilimumab. Receptors were obtained from a human donor with non-small cell lung cancer who had a partial response to radiotherapy plus ipilimumab. Some clones in this sample may be carry-over from other donors' samples. CDR3s include the opening cysteine and the closing phenylalanine or tryptophan. D genes are given only for firm matches. The size field is filled for only some rows; it gives once, few, many or a size class.

j_gene	v_gene	abundance	d_gene	CDR3aa	CDR3nt
TRBJ1-5	TRBV5-6	.	.	CASSLAGDQPQHF	TGTGCCAGCAGCTTGGCCGGGGATCAGCCCCAGCATTTT
TRBJ2-3	TRBV7-8	.	TRBD2	CASSLRRTSGRVDTQYF	TGTGCCAGCAGCTTACGACGGACTAGCGGGAGGGTGGATACGCAGTATTTT
TRBJ2-5	TRBV7-2	.	.	CASSLVVGPQETQYF	TGTGCCAGCAGCTTAGTAGTGGGGCCCCAAGAGACCCAGTACTTC
TRBJ2-7	TRBV5-1	.	TRBD2	CASSTGTSGSVGYYEQYF	TGCGCCAGCAGCACCGGGACTAGCGGCAGCGTGGGGTACTACGAGCAGTACTTC
TRBJ2-3	TRBV7-3	.	.	CASSLLAGPIDTQYF	TGTGCCAGCAGCTTATTGGCGGGGCCGATAGATACGCAGTATTTT
TRBJ1-2	TRBV28	.	.	CASSFRGGSRYGYTF	TGTGCCAGCAGTTTTCGGGGTGGGAGTCGGTATGGCTACACCTTC
TRBJ1-5	TRBV7-2	.	.	CASSLQGHQPQHF	TGTGCCAGCAGCTTACAGGGCCATCAGCCCCAGCATTTT
TRBJ2-1	TRBV28	.	.	CASTGYNEQFF	TGTGCCAGCACCGGGTACAATGAGCAGTTCTTC
TRBJ2-3	TRBV7-3	once	TRBD2	CASSSGLAGGGTQYF	TGTGCCAGCAGCTCGGGACTAGCGGGAGGGGGTACGCAGTATTTT
TRBJ1-5	TRBV6-5	.	TRBD1	CASTAGGTGSQPQHF	TGTGCCAGCACCGCCGGAGGGACAGGGAGTCAGCCCCAGCATTTT
TRBJ1-1	TRBV27	.	.	CASSLEEMNTEAFF	TGTGCCAGCAGTTTAGAGGAGATGAACACTGAAGCTTTCTTT
TRBJ1-2	TRBV6-5	.	TRBD1	CASSPQGASGYTF	TGTGCCAGCAGCCCACAGGGGGCTAGTGGCTACACCTTC
TRBJ2-1	TRBV30	.	.	CAWSRLASSYNEQFF	TGTGCCTGGAGTCGGCTAGCGAGCTCCTACAATGAGCAGTTCTTC
TRBJ2-7	TRBV28	.	.	CASSTPTDEQYF	TGTGCCAGCAGCACTCCGACAGACGAGCAGTACTTC
TRBJ2-3	TRBV7-3	.	TRBD2	CASSPLAGGTDTQYF	TGTGCCAGCAGCCCCCTAGCGGGGGGCACAGATACGCAGTATTTT
TRBJ2-1	TRBV10-2	.	.	CASSEPPGLTNEQFF	TGCGCCAGCAGTGAGCCACCCGGACTTACCAATGAGCAGTTCTTC
TRBJ2-2	TRBV10-1	.	.	CASSASSTGELFF	TGCGCCAGCAGTGCCTCGAGCACCGGGGAGCTGTTTTTT
TRBJ1-4	TRBV7-9	.	.	CASSLDVAGFEKLFF	TGTGCCAGCAGCTTAGACGTTGCAGGGTTTGAAAAACTGTTTTTT
TRBJ2-2	TRBV29-1	.	.	CSVEDWRGNTGELFF	TGCAGCGTTGAAGATTGGCGGGGGAACACCGGGGAGCTGTTTTTT
TRBJ2-1	TRBV13	.	TRBD2	CASSKLGLAGGRSYNEQFF	TGTGCCAGCAGCAAGCTGGGACTAGCGGGGGGCCGCTCCTACAATGAGCAGTTCTTC
TRBJ1-1	TRBV18	.	.	CASSPSPEMNTEAFF	TGTGCCAGCTCACCCTCGCCGGAGATGAACACTGAAGCTTTCTTT
TRBJ2-1	TRBV29-1	few	.	CSGNRGLGEQFF	TGCAGCGGAAATCGGGGGTTGGGTGAGCAGTTCTTC
TRBJ1-5	TRBV7-9	once	.	CASSTSTQPQHF	TGTGCCAGCAGCACCAGTACTCAGCCCCAGCATTTT
TRBJ2-5	TRBV5-1	few	.	CASSSTGIETQYF	TGCGCCAGCAGCTCAACAGGGATCGAGACCCAGTACTTC
TRBJ2-5	TRBV4-3	.	.	CASSQDSRGSLETQYF	TGCGCCAGCAGCCAAGATTCACGGGGATCTTTAGAGACCCAGTACTTC
TRBJ2-5	TRBV7-7	.	.	CASSLSPGQETQYF	TGTGCCAGCAGCTTAAGCCCGGGGCAAGAGACCCAGTACTTC
TRBJ2-2	TRBV19	.	.	CASSDGRGRGTGELFF	TGTGCCAGTAGTGATGGGCGGGGACGGGGCACCGGGGAGCTGTTTTTT
TRBJ2-5	TRBV19	.	TRBD2	CASSNVAGVGETQYF	TGTGCCAGTAGTAATGTAGCGGGAGTAGGAGAGACCCAGTACTTC
TRBJ2-2	TRBV6-5	.	.	CASRGQTNTGELFF	TGTGCCAGCCGAGGGCAAACGAACACCGGGGAGCTGTTTTTT
TRBJ2-5	TRBV4-3	.	TRBD2	CASSQGGLAQETQYF	TGCGCCAGCAGCCAAGGAGGACTAGCGCAAGAGACCCAGTACTTC
TRBJ2-7	TRBV18	.	TRBD1	CASSKTGYEQYF	TGTGCCAGCTCAAAGACAGGGTACGAGCAGTACTTC
TRBJ1-2	TRBV10-3	.	TRBD1	CAISRQGVHGYTF	TGTGCCATCAGTCGACAGGGGGTACATGGCTACACCTTC
TRBJ2-2	TRBV11-2	once	TRBD1	CASSPDRASGELFF	TGTGCCAGCAGCCCAGACAGGGCGTCCGGGGAGCTGTTTTTT
TRBJ1-1	TRBV19	.	.	CASRTDRNTEAFF	TGTGCCAGTAGAACCGACAGGAACACTGAAGCTTTCTTT
TRBJ1-2	TRBV7-2	few	.	CASSLDSNYGYTF	TGTGCCAGCAGCTTGGACAGTAACTATGGCTACACCTTC
TRBJ1-1	TRBV10-2	.	.	CAGKNAGEMNTEAFF	TGCGCCGGGAAGAACGCAGGGGAAATGAACACTGAAGCTTTCTTT
TRBJ2-7	TRBV7-9	.	.	CASSSVTGIGEQYF	TGTGCCAGCAGCTCCGTTACAGGGATAGGGGAGCAGTACTTC
TRBJ2-6	TRBV5-1	.	TRBD1	CASSSSGTGGLSGANVLTF	TGCGCCAGCAGCTCCTCCGGGACAGGGGGTCTATCTGGGGCCAACGTCCTGACTTTC
TRBJ1-6	TRBV30	few	TRBD1	CAWTGQFNSPLHF	TGTGCCTGGACGGGACAGTTTAATTCACCCCTCCACTTT
TRBJ1-5	TRBV25-1	.	.	CASSGDTSPNQPQHF	TGTGCCAGCAGTGGAGACACCTCTCCCAATCAGCCCCAGCATTTT
TRBJ1-5	TRBV4-1	few	.	CASSQEYRGIRQPQHF	TGCGCCAGCAGCCAAGAGTACCGGGGGATTCGTCAGCCCCAGCATTTT
TRBJ1-5	TRBV28	.	TRBD1	CASTTDRGQGQPQHF	TGTGCCAGCACCACGGACAGGGGGCAAGGACAGCCCCAGCATTTT
TRBJ2-3	TRBV7-9	.	TRBD2	CASSFGLAFADTQYF	TGTGCCAGCAGCTTTGGACTAGCATTCGCAGATACGCAGTATTTT
TRBJ1-1	TRBV19	.	TRBD1	CASSMRAGTGGTEAFF	TGTGCCAGTAGTATGAGGGCTGGGACAGGGGGCACTGAAGCTTTCTTT
TRBJ2-5	TRBV28	.	TRBD2	CASSLGGAGGQETQYF	TGTGCCAGCAGTTTAGGGGGCGCGGGGGGACAAGAGACCCAGTACTTC
TRBJ1-4	TRBV29-1	.	TRBD1	CSVQGARGATNEKLFF	TGCAGCGTGCAGGGGGCGAGGGGTGCAACTAATGAAAAACTGTTTTTT